The next 3 T cell receptor beta chains were all read from a single sample in a study of vaccination effects on CD4 cells after COVID-19. The antigens of these receptors remain unknown. The repertoire was sequenced with immunoSEQ multiplex PCR; TCRdb's copy has only in-frame clones and lacks some. The sample lists about 48,000 clones, 65% to 80% occurring once. Antigen-specific CD4+ T cells expanded by the ViraFEST assay with viral peptide pools were then sequenced. After roughly ten days in culture, the CD4+ T cells were isolated. Two doses of BNT162b2 or mRNA-1273 vaccine were administered to participants. The sample was CD4+ T cells from PBMCs cultured with HCoV-OC43 spike peptides, taken after COVID-19 vaccination. As for subset: HCoV-OC43 spike overlapping peptide pool stimulation. Receptors originate from a human donor who received a COVID-19 vaccine.

V and J are TRBV3-1 (or the pseudogene TRBV3-2) and TRBJ2-5; TRBD1 might be the D (6 bases). The CDR3 loop spans 12 amino acids. Between the trimmed V and J ends, which lost 7 bases and 4 bases, there was a span of 10 bases. Germline V gene lookup returns CDR1 LGHDT and CDR2 YNNKEL (reference sequence). CDR3 nucleotides: TGTGCCAGCACCTCACAGGGAGAGACCCAGTACTTC. It is translated as CASTSQGETQYF.

Here the CDR3 reads CASSTRQGATDTQYF. DNA for the CDR3: TGTGCCAGCAGTACAAGACAGGGGGCCACAGATACGCAGTATTTT. The V and J genes are TRBV6-5 and TRBJ2-3; 10 bases map to TRBD1. The length of the CDR3 is 15 residues. V was clipped by 5 bases and J by 2 bases; unmatched bases: 4. The germline V gene encodes CDR1 MNHEY and CDR2 SVGAGI.

The chain joins TRBV5-4 to TRBJ2-5; TRBD2 matches at 11 bases. This CDR3 has 16 residues. Germline CDR1 SGHNT, CDR2 YYREEE (reference sequence). V shed 4 bases, J shed 3 bases, and the junction held 8 bases outside the gene matches. The CDR3 bases are TGTGCCAGCAGCCGCGTGGGGACTAGCGGTAAAGAGACCCAGTACTTC. Its protein product is CASSRVGTSGKETQYF.